This entry is about one T cell receptor beta chain. Its antigen remains unidentified. The sample comes from a study of beta chain features in type 1 diabetes. About the study: When patients were set against healthy donors, age, gender and cell yields were similar.

Findings and limits, study-wide: Sampled from patients, naive, central memory and Treg TCRB repertoires appeared more similar than those sampled from healthy donors.

Between the trimmed V and J ends, which lost 6 bases and 1 base, there was a span of 13 bases. CDR3 length: 15 residues. The V gene's germline CDR1 is SGHVS and CDR2 FNYEAQ. Expressed TCRB transcripts were sequenced because the entire RNA isolate underwent reverse transcription. The assay was immunoSEQ multiplex PCR, and TCRdb's table has in-frame clones only and misses some. The sample consists of about 150,000 clones, just over 9% of them appearing once. CD4+ naive, central memory, regulatory and stem cell-like memory cells were sorted via CD45RO/CCR7/CD25/CD127/CD95/CD27. This TCR was recovered from a man between 18 and 29 years old in good health. V and J are TRBV7-6 and TRBJ2-4; a weak D match, TRBD2 (6 bases). The sample taken for sequencing was central memory CD4+ T cells from blood. CDR3 sequence (DNA): TGTGCCAGCAGTCTTAGCGGAGGGGCCAAAAACATTCAGTACTTC. Protein: CASSLSGGAKNIQYF.